This T cell receptor beta chain was identified in a study of blood T cells in healthy people across ages. Primers used in a second PCR of roughly 6 to 11 cycles were a sample-barcoded 5' primer and a J-beta primer mix. Via MiXCR, TCRdb re-called the 5' RACE reads, giving one row per CDR3 protein. Seen here are around 800,000 distinct CDR3 sequences, about 42% observed once, and the top ten hold about 21%. Sequencing used blood. The TCR originated in a man aged 55-75 years in good health.

CDR3 amino acids: CASSPAENYGYTF. Written as DNA, the CDR3 is TGCGCCAGCAGCCCGGCGGAAAACTATGGCTACACCTTC. This chain uses TRBV4-3 with TRBJ1-2; D uncertain. The germline V and J ends were trimmed by 4 bases and 2 bases, with 8 bases remaining between them. CDR1 is LGHNA and CDR2 is YSLEER in the germline V gene. This CDR3 has 13 residues.